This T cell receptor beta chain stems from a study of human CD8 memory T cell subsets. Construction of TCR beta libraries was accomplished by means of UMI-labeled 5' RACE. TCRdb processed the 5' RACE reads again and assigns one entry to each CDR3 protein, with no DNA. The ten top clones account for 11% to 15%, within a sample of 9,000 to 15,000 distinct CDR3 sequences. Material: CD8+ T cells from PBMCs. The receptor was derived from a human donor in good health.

The CDR3 here is CATSRDQGPYEQYF. The chain uses TRBV15 and TRBJ2-7. The CDR3 is made up of 14 amino acids. Looked up from germline, CDR1 is LNHNV and CDR2 is YYDKDF (reference sequence).